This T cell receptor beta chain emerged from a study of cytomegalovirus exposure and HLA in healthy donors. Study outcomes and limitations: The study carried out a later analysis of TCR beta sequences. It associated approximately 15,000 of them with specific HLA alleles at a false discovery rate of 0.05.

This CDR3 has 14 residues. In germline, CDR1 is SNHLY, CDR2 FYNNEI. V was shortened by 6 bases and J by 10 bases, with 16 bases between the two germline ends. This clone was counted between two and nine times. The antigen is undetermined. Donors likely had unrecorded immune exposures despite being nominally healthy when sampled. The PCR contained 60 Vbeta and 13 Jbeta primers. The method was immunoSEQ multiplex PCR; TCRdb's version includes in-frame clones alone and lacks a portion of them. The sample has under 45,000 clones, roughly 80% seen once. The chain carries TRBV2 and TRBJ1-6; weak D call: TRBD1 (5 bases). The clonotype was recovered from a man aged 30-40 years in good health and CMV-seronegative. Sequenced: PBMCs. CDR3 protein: CASSGGGIRSPLHF. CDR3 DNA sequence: TGTGCCAGCAGCGGGGGGGGGATCCGGTCACCCCTCCACTTT.